This TCR beta chain was sequenced during a study of T cell responses to AZD1222 COVID-19 vaccine (dated by TCRdb to the early 2020s). As for the study more broadly: TCR sequencing covered about 230 trial participants: around 210 given two doses of AZD1222 and 26 given two doses of MenACWY control vaccine. Trial participants were enrolled by age into subgroups of 18-55, 56-69 and 70-plus years, and around 150, 29 and 61 TCR-sequenced participants, respectively, were included in these subgroups.

As concerns this clone: Its antigen is still unknown. Base qualities were left out, and no much larger clone turns up one base away.

The intended sense of this specimen's time point label: about 28 days (+/-7) after the second vaccine dose. AZD1222 recipients with second doses at about 4 weeks or about 12 weeks were pooled, because spike-specific TCR depth and breadth did not differ between schedules. Samples from vaccinated people were obtained from the UK trials COV001 and COV002, which included a single-blind randomized controlled phase 2/3 trial of AZD1222 (ChAdOx1 nCoV-19) in healthy adults. For TCRbeta chain sequencing, PBMC samples were collected from trial participants at day 0 and at day 28 after the second dose. Summary of the overall study and its limitations: The whole spike protein was spanned by vaccine-associated CD4 TCRs, and dominant responses were seen in regions 160-218 and 743-854. In the small 56-69-year group, the increase in depth fell short of significance, most likely because of low power. Participants were mostly white British and included more females than males, and it was suggested by the authors that clonal diversity may have been underestimated. No day 14 peak-response samples were available, so repertoires were characterized only after the peak T cell response. Reportedly, close to half of the unique spike-specific TCRs recognized epitopes lying outside the regions that are mutated in the B.1.351 and B.1.1.7 variants. Conclusions about previously exposed vaccinees were limited because only six AZD1222 recipients were SARS-CoV-2 seropositive at baseline. After two AZD1222 doses, spike-specific TCR breadth and depth were significantly higher than at day 0 and than in MenACWY recipients.

According to the germline V gene, CDR1 reads SGHRS and CDR2 reads YFSETQ. A distance of 25 bases separates the germline ends of V and J, which lose 6 bases and 9 bases respectively. Reading from cysteine to phenylalanine, the CDR3 counts 15 amino acids. The only DNA kept is the CDR3, 45 bases in frame from the first base. The CDR3 regions of human TCRbeta chains were analyzed by immunosequencing. Per the authors' processing: TCRs in the repertoires were matched against a reference library of SARS-CoV-2-specific TCRs that had been generated with the MIRA antigen-specificity platform. Breadth meant the fraction of unique TCRs that were SARS-CoV-2-associated, whereas depth meant the fraction of total T cells that were SARS-CoV-2-associated. Each spike-specific TCR was assigned to its reactive spike region and to a CD4 or CD8 class using the MIRA data. Log10-transformed breadth and depth values were compared by one-way ANOVA with Sidak's multiple comparisons tests. TCRdb limited this immuneACCESS table to in-frame rearrangements with V and J called. A share of clones is missing; checked studies link under half to unresolved V genes, and the rest is unexplained. Clonal size and the V and J genes are those of that table, whereas D and trimming came from the DNA. The sample table contains 100,000 or so clones; only one count was recorded for about 86% of them. Around 5.4% of the sample belongs to the ten largest clones.

The sequence was collected from an adult who received the AZD1222 COVID-19 vaccine. Recombination linked TRBV5-1 to TRBJ2-7, with no confident D gene call. The specimen was peripheral blood, collected 28 days after the second AZD1222 dose. The DNA sequence is as follows: TGCGCCAGCAACCCCGCGCCGCACTCCAGTACGGGGCAGTACTTC. Translation gives CASNPAPHSSTGQYF. With the portions outside the CDR3 filled from the reference TRBV5-1 and TRBJ2-7 genes, the complete variable region becomes KAGVTQTPRYLIKTRGQQVTLSCSPISGHRSVSWYQQTPGQGLQFLFEYFSETQRNKGNFPGRFSGRQFSNSRSEMNVSTLELGDSALYLCASNPAPHSSTGQYFGPGTRLTVT.